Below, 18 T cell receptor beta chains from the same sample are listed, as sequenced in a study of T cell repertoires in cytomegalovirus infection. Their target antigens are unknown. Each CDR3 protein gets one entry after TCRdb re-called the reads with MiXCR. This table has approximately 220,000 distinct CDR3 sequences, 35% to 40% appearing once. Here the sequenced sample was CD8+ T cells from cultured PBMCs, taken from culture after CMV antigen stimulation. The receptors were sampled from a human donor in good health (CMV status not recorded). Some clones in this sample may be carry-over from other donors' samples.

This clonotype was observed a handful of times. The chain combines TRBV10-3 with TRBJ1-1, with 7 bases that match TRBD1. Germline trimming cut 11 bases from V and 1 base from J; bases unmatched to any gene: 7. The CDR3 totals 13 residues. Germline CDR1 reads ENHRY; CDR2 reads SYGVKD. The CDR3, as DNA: TGTGCCTTGACGGCAGGGGGGAACACTGAAGCTTTCTTT. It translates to CALTAGGNTEAFF.

The CDR3 sequence: CASSLSGGGGSSYNEQFF. DNA of the CDR3: TGTGCCAGCAGTTTATCAGGCGGGGGCGGGAGCTCCTACAATGAGCAGTTCTTC. This chain links TRBV27 with TRBJ2-1; weak D call: TRBD2 (7 bases). V lost 0 bases, J lost 0 bases, and 15 bases lay in between. Germline-derived CDR1 and CDR2 are MNHEY and SMNVEV (reference sequence). This CDR3 contains 18 residues.

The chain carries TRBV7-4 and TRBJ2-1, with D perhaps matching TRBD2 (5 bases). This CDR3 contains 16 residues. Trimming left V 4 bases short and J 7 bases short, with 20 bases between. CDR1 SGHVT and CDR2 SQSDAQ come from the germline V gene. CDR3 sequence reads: CASSSWLPSTGNEQFF. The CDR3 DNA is TGTGCCAGCAGCTCCTGGTTACCTTCGACGGGGAATGAGCAGTTCTTC.

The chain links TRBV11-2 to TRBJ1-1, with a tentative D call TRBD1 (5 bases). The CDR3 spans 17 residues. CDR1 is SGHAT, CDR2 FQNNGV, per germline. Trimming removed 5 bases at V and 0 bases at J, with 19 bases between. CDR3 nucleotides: TGTGCCAGCAGCCCGGGGGTCAGTTCCTTAATGAACACTGAAGCTTTCTTT. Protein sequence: CASSPGVSSLMNTEAFF.

DNA of the CDR3: TGTGCCAGCAGCTTAGAGGGGACAGGGCTGGCCAAAAACATTCAGTACTTC. Translating gives CASSLEGTGLAKNIQYF. The rearrangement links TRBV7-9 to TRBJ2-4; 9 bases align to TRBD1. J gave up 1 base and V 1 base, and 5 bases lay outside the gene matches. The CDR3 length is 17 residues. CDR1 is SEHNR and CDR2 is FQNEAQ in the germline V gene (reference sequence).

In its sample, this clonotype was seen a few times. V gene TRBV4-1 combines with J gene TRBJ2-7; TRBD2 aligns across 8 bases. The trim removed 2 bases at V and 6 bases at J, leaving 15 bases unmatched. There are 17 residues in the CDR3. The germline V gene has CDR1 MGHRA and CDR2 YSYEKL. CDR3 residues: CASSQMRGGLERGEQYF. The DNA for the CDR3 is TGCGCCAGCAGCCAAATGCGCGGGGGGCTGGAACGTGGCGAGCAGTACTTC.

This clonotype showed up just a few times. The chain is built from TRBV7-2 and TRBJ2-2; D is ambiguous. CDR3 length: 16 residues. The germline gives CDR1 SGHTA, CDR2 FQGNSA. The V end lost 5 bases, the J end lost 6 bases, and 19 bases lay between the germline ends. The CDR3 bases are TGTGCCAGCAGCGTTACAGCTCCCCCAAGACCCGGGGAGCTGTTTTTT. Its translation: CASSVTAPPRPGELFF.

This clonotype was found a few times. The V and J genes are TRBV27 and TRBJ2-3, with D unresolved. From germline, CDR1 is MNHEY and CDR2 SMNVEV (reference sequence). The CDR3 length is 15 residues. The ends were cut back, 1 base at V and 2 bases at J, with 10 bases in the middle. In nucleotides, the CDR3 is TGTGCCAGCAGTTTATTTAGGGCAGACACAGATACGCAGTATTTT. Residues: CASSLFRADTDTQYF.

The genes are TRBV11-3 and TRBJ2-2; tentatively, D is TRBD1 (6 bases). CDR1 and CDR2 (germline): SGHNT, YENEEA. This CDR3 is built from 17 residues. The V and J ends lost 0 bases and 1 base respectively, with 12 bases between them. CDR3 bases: TGTGCCAGCAGCTTAGATCCGTCAGGGGTGAACACCGGGGAGCTGTTTTTT. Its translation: CASSLDPSGVNTGELFF.

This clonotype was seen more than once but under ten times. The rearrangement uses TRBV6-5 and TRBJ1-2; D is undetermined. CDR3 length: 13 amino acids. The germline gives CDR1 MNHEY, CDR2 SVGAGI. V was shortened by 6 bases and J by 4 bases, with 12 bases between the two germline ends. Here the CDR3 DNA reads TGTGCCAGCAGGTTCCAGGAGGGCTATGGCTACACCTTC. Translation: CASRFQEGYGYTF.

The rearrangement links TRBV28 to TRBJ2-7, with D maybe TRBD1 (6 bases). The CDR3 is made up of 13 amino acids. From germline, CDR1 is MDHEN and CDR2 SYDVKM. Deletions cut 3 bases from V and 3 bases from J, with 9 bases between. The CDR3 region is CASSLPGVYEQYF. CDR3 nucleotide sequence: TGTGCCAGCAGTTTGCCAGGGGTCTACGAGCAGTACTTC.

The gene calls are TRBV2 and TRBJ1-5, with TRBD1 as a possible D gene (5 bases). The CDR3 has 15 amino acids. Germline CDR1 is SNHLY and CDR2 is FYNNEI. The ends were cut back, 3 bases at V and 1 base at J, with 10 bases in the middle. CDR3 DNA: TGTGCCAGCAGTGACAGGGTGGGGAGCAATCAGCCCCAGCATTTT. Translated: CASSDRVGSNQPQHF.

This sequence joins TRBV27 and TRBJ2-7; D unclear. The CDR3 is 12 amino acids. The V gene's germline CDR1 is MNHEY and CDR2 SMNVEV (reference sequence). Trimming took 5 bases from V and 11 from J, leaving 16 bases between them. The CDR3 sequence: CASSPRVSRKYF. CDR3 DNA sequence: TGTGCCAGCAGTCCACGGGTCTCCCGGAAGTACTTC.

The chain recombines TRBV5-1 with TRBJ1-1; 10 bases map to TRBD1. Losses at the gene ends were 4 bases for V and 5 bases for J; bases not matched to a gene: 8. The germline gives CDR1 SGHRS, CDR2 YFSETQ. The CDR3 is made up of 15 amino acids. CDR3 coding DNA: TGCGCCAGCAGCACCGACAGGGGGCTTGGAACTGAAGCTTTCTTT. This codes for CASSTDRGLGTEAFF.

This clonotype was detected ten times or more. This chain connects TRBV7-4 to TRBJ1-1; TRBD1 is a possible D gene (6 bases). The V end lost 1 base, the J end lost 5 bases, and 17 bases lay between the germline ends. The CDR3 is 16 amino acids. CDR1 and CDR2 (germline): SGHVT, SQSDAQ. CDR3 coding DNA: TGTGCCAGCAGCTTAGTGGGGGGGCAGGGCTGGACTGAAGCTTTCTTT. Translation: CASSLVGGQGWTEAFF.

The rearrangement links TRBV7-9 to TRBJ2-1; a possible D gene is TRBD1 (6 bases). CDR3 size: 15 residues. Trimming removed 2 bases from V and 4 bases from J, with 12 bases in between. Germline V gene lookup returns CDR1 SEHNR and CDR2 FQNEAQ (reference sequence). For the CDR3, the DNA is TGTGCCAGCAGCTTAATACAGGGAATTTACAATGAGCAGTTCTTC. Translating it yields CASSLIQGIYNEQFF.

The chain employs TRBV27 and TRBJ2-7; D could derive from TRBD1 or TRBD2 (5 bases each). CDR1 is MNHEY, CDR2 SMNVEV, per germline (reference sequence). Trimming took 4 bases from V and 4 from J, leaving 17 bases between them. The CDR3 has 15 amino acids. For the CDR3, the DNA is TGTGCCAGCAGTTACGGCGAGGGGCGGAGGTACGAGCAGTACTTC. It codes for CASSYGEGRRYEQYF.

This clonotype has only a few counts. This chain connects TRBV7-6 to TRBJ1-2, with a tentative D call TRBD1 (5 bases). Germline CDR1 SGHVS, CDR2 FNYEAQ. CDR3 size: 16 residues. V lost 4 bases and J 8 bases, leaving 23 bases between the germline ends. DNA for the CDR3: TGTGCCAGCAGCTCCAGGGAAGGCTACATAGGAGAAGGCTACACCTTC. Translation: CASSSREGYIGEGYTF.